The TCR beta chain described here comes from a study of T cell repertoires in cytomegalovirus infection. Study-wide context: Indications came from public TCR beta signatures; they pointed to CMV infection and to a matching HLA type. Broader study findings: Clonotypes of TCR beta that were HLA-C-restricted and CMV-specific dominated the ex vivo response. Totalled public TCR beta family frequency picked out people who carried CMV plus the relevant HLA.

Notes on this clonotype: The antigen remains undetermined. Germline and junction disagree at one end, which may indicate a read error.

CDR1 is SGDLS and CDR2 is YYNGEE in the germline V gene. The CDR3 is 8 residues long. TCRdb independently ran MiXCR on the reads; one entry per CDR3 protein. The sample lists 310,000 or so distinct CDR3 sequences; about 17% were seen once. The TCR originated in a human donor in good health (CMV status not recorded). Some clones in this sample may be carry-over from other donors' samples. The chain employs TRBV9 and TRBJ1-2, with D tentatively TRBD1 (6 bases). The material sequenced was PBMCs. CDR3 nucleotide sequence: TGTGCCAGCAGCCCCGGGACATTT. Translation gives CASSPGTF.